A single sample is the source of the 5 T cell receptor beta chains below, sequenced in a study of vaccination and CD4 T cells after COVID-19. The antigens these receptors bind are not known. Sequencing of DNA taken from cultured CD4+ T cells relied on the Oncomine TCR Beta short-read assay. TCRdb used MiXCR to reprocess the PCR reads, holding one entry per CDR3 protein. This table has some 8,400 distinct CDR3 sequences, about 32% appearing once. Indicated treatment: roughly 11-day PBMC culture with coronavirus spike peptide pools or control peptides (ViraFEST assay). The specimen sequenced was cultured CD4+ T cells from blood. These receptors were obtained from a human donor with COVID-19.

This chain connects TRBV7-2 to TRBJ2-5; D is perhaps TRBD1 or TRBD2 (6 bases each). Trimming took 5 bases from V and 5 from J, leaving 18 bases between them. The germline gives CDR1 SGHTA, CDR2 FQGNSA. The CDR3 is 15 residues long. CDR3 nucleotides: TGTGCCAGCAGCCCTCGGTTGAGGGGGAGGGAGACCCAGTACTTC. Amino acid sequence: CASSPRLRGRETQYF.

Worth noting for this clonotype: This may arise from a read error, as a much more abundant clone is one base away. CDR3 sequence: CAGTPGRAANTGELFF. For the CDR3, the DNA is TGTGCCGGCACCCCAGGGAGGGCGGCGAACACCGGGGAGCTGTTTTTT. The chain has TRBV7-6 and TRBJ2-2; 7 bases line up with TRBD2. V was pared by 11 bases and J by 0 bases, with 12 bases of the junction left unmatched. This CDR3 is 16 amino acids long. Looked up from germline, CDR1 is SGHVS and CDR2 is FNYEAQ.

This CDR3 is CASSLGAGGYSGGELFF. DNA of the CDR3: TGTGCCAGCAGCTTGGGGGCAGGGGGCTATTCGGGCGGGGAGCTGTTTTTT. The genes are TRBV5-4 and TRBJ2-2; 8 nucleotides align to TRBD1. Germline-derived CDR1 and CDR2 are SGHNT and YYREEE (reference sequence). CDR3 length equals 17 residues. Trimming at V came to 0 bases and at J to 7 bases, leaving 11 bases not matched to a gene.

V usage is TRBV19 and J usage is TRBJ2-1, with D uncertain. CDR1 and CDR2 (germline): LNHDA, SQIVND (reference sequence). This CDR3 has 15 residues. V dropped 3 bases and J dropped 2 bases, with 11 bases sitting between them. DNA of the CDR3: TGTGCCAGTAGTATGACGACTGGTGCCTACAATGAGCAGTTCTTC. Translation gives CASSMTTGAYNEQFF.

This clonotype was recorded a few times. The V call is TRBV6-2 or TRBV6-3, the J call TRBJ2-3, with TRBD2 matching 7 bases. The V gene's germline CDR1 is MNHEY and CDR2 SVGEGT. The CDR3 runs 14 residues. Trimming at V came to 4 bases and at J to 3 bases, leaving 4 bases not matched to a gene. CDR3 in amino acids: CASSWAGVTDTQYF. CDR3 in DNA: TGTGCCAGCAGTTGGGCGGGGGTAACAGATACGCAGTATTTT.